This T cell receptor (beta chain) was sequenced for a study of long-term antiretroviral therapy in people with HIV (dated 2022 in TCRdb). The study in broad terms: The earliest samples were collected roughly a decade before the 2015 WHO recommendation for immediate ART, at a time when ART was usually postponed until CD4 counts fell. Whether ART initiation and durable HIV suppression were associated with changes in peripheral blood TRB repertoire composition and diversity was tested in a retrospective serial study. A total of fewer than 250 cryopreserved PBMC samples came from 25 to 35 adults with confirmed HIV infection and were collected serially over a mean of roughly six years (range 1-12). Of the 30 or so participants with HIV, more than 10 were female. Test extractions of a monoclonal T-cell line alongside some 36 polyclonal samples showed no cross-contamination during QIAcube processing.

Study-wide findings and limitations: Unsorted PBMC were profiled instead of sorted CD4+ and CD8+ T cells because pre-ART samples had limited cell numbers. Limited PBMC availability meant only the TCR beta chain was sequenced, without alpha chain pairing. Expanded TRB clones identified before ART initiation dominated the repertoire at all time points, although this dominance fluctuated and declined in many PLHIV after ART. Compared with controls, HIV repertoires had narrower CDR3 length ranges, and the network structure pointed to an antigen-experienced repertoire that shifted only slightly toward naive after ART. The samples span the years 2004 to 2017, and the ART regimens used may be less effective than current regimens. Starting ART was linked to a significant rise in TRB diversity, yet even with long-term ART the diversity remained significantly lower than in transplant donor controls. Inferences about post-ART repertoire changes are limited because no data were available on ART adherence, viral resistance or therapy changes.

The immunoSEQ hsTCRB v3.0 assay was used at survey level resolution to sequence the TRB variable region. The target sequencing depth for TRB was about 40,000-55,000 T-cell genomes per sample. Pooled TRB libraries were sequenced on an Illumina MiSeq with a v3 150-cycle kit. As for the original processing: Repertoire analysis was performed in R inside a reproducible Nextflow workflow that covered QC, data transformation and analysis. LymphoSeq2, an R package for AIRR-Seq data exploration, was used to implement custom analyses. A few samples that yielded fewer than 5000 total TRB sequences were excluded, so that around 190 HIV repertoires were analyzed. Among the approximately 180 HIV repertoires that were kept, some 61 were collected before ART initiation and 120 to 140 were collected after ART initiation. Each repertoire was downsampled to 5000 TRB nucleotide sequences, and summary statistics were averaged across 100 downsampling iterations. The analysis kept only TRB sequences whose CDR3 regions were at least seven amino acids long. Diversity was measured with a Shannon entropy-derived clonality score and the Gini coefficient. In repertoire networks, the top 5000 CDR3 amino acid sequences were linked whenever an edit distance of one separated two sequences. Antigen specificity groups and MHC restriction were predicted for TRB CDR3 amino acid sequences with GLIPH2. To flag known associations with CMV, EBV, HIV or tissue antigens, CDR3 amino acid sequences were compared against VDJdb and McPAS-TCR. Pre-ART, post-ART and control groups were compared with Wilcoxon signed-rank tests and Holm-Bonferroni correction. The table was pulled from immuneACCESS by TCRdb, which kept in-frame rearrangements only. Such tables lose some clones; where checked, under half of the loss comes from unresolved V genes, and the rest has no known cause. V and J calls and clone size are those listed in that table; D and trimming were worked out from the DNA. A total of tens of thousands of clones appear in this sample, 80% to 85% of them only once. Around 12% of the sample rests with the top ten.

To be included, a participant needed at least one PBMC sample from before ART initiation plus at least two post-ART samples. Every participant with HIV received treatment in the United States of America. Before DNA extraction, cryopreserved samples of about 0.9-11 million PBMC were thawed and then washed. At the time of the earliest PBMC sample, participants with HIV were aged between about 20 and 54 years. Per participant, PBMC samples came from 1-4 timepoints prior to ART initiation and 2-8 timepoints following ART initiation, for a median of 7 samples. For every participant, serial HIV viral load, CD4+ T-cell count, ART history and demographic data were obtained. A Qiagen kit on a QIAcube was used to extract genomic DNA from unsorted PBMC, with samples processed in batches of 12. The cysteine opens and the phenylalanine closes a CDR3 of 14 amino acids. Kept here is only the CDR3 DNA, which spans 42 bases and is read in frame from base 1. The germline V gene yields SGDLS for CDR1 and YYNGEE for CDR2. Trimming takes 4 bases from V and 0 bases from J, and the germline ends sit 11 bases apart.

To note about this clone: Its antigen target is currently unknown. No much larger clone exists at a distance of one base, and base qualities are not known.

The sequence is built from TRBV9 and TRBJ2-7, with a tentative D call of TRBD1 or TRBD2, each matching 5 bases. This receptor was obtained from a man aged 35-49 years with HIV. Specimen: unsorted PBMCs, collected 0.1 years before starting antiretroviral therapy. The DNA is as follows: TGTGCCAGCAGCTCATCAGGGAGCTCCTACGAGCAGTACTTC. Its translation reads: CASSSSGSSYEQYF.